This T cell receptor (beta chain) comes out of a study of a mutant IDH1 vaccine in newly diagnosed glioma. Assay used: immunoSEQ multiplex PCR; TCRdb lists only in-frame clones, some missing. The sample has some 40,000 clones; 80% are singletons. A remark on this clone: Its antigen is not identified.

Time point of the sample: week 11, during vaccination. Vaccine doses each comprised 300 ug of mutant IDH1 20-mer peptide, with topical imiquimod. The sample here was peripheral blood mononuclear cells (PBMCs), taken from a glioma patient whose treatment included an IDH1 peptide vaccine. This receptor was obtained from a young woman with glioma. Some clones in this sample may be carry-over from other donors' samples.

The CDR3 nucleotides read TGTGCCAGCAAGACAGACCTCTCGAACACTGAAGCTTTCTTT. Its translation: CASKTDLSNTEAFF. This chain links TRBV2 with TRBJ1-1, with D maybe TRBD1 (5 bases). The V gene lost 7 bases and the J gene lost 1 base, with 13 bases spanning the gap. From germline, CDR1 is SNHLY and CDR2 FYNNEI. This CDR3 is 14 amino acids long.